This T cell receptor beta chain originates from a study of blood T cell repertoires in COVID-19. Looking at the study overall: Sites in the United States, Italy and Spain provided acute and convalescent COVID-19 samples. In each case, the material was cDNA or gDNA derived from T cells, B-cell-depleted T cells, or PBMCs.

In the study's own analysis: From reference gene primer amplification, estimates of nucleated cell counts were derived. Produced via immunoSEQ multiplex PCR; TCRdb's table is partial and in-frame only. V and J calls and clone size follow that table, whereas D and trimming were derived from the DNA. The sample includes fewer than 350,000 clones, roughly 87% of them seen just once. Germline V gene data show CDR1 as SGHRS and CDR2 as YFSETQ. The CDR3 contains 14 residues. With V trimmed by 3 bases and J by 8 bases, 5 bases remained unmatched. Patients of the Seattle cohort, enrolled during active infection, were followed longitudinally.

The genes are TRBV5-1 and TRBJ2-4; TRBD1 agrees at 10 bases. The receptor comes from a man aged 25 to 45 with COVID-19, enrolled during active disease. Sequenced input: peripheral blood. The CDR3 region has the DNA TGCGCCAGCAGCTGGACAGGGGGGGCGGACATTCAGTACTTC. Amino acids: CASSWTGGADIQYF. Full variable domain (rest looked up from reference TRBV5-1 and TRBJ2-4): KAGVTQTPRYLIKTRGQQVTLSCSPISGHRSVSWYQQTPGQGLQFLFEYFSETQRNKGNFPGRFSGRQFSNSRSEMNVSTLELGDSALYLCASSWTGGADIQYFGAGTRLSVL.